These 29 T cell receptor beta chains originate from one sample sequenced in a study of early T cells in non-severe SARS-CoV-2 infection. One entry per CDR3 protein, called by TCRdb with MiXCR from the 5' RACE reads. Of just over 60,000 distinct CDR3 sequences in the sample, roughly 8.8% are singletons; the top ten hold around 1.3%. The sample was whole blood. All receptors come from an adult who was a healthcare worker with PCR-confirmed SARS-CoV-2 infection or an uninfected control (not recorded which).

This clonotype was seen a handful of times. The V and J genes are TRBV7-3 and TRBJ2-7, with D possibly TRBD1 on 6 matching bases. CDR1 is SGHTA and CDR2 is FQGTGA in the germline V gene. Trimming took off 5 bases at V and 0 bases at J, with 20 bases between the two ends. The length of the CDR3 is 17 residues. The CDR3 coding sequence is TGTGCCAGCAGCCGCGTCAACAGGGTTACGAGCTCCTACGAGCAGTACGTC. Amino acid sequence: CASSRVNRVTSSYEQYV.

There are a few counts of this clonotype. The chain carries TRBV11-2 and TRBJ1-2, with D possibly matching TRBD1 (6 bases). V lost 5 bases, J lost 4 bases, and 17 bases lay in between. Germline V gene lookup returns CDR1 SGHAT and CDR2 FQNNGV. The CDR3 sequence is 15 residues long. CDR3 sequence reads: CASSPQGLRGYGYTF. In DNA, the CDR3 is TGTGCCAGCAGCCCCCAGGGGCTCCGGGGCTATGGCTACACCTTC.

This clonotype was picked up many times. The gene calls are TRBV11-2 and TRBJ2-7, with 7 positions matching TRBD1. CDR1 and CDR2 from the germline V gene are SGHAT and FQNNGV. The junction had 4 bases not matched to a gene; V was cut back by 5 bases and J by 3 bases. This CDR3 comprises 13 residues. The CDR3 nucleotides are TGTGCCAGCAGCGCGCGACAGGGCTACGAGCAGTACGTC. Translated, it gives CASSARQGYEQYV.

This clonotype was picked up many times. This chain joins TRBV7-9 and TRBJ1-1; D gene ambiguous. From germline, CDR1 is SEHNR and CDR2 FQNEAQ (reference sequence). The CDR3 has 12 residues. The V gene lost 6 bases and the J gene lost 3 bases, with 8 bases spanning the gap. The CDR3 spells CASRGKDTEAFF. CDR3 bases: TGTGCCAGCAGGGGTAAAGACACTGAAGCTTTCTTT.

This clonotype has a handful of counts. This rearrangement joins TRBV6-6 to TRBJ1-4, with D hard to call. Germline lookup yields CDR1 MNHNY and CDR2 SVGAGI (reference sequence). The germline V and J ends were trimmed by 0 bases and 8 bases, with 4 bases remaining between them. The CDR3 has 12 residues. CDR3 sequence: CASSYSREKLFF. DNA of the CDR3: TGTGCCAGCAGTTACTCCCGAGAAAAACTGTTTTTT.

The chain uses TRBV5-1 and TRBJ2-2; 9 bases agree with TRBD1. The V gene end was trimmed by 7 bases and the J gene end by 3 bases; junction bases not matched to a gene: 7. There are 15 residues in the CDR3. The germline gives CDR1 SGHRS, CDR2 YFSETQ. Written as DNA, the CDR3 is TGCGCCAGCTCTAGCCGGACAGGGGACACCGGGGAGCTGTTTTTT. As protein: CASSSRTGDTGELFF.

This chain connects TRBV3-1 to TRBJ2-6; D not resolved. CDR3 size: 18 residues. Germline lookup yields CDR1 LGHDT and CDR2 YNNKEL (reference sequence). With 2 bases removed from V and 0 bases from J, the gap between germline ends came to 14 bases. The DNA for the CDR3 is TGTGCCAGCAGCCAACAGACTGCGACGTTCTCTGGGGCCAACGTCCTGACTTTC. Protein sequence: CASSQQTATFSGANVLTF.

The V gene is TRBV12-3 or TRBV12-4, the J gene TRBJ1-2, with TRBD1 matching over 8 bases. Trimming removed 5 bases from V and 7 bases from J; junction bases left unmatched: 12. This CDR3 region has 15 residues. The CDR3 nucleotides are TGTGCCAGCAGTCATTCGACAGGGGAACTAGGTGGCTACACCTTC. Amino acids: CASSHSTGELGGYTF.

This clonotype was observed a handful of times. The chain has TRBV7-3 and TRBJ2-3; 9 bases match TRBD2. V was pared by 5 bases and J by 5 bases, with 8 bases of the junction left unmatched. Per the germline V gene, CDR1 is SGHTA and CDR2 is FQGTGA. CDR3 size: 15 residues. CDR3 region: CASSRRGGPGDTQYF. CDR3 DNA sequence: TGTGCCAGCAGCCGGCGGGGGGGCCCCGGAGATACGCAGTATTTT. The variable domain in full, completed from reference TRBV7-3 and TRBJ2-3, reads GAGVSQTPSNKVTEKGKYVELRCDPISGHTALYWYRQSLGQGPEFLIYFQGTGAADDSGLPNDRFFAVRPEGSVSTLKIQRTERGDSAVYLCASSRRGGPGDTQYFGPGTRLTVL.

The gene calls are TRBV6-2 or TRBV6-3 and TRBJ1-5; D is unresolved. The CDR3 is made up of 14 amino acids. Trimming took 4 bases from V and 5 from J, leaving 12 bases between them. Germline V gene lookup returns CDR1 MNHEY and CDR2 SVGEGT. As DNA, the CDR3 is TGTGCCAGCAGTTCGGCTTCCGTCCATCAGCCCCAGCATTTT. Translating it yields CASSSASVHQPQHF.

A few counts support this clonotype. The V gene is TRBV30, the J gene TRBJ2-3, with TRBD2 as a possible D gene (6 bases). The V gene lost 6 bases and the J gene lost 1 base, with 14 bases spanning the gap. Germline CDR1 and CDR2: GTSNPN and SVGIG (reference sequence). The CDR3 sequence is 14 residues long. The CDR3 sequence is CACRRGTRTDTQYF. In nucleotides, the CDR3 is TGTGCCTGCCGACGGGGGACCCGCACAGATACGCAGTATTTT.

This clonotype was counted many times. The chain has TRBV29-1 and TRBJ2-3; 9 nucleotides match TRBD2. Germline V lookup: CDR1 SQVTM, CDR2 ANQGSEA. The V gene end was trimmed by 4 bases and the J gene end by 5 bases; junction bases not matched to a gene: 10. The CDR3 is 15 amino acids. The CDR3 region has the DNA TGCAGCGTTGGTCGTAGCGGGGGCCGTGGAGATACGCAGTATTTT. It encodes CSVGRSGGRGDTQYF.

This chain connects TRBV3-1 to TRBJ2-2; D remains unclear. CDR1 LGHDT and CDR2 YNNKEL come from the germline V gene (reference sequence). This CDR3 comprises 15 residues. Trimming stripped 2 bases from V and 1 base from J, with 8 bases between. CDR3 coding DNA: TGTGCCAGCAGCCAATCTTCAGTGAACACCGGGGAGCTGTTTTTT. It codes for CASSQSSVNTGELFF.

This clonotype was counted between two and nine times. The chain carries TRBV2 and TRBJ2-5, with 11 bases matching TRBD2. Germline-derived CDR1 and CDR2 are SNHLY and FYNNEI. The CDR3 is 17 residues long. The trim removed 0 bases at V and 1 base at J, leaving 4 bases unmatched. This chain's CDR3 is CASSEAKTSGVQETQYF. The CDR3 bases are TGTGCCAGCAGTGAAGCGAAGACTAGCGGGGTCCAAGAGACCCAGTACTTC.

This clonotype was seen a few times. CDR3 sequence (DNA): TGTGCCAGCCAGACAGGGACTAATGAAAAACTGTTTTTT. This translates into CASQTGTNEKLFF. V gene TRBV28 combines with J gene TRBJ1-4; 7 bases align to TRBD1. V shed 8 bases and J 2 bases; nucleotides not matched to a gene: 2. The germline CDR1 and CDR2 sequences are MDHEN and SYDVKM. The CDR3 is made up of 13 amino acids.

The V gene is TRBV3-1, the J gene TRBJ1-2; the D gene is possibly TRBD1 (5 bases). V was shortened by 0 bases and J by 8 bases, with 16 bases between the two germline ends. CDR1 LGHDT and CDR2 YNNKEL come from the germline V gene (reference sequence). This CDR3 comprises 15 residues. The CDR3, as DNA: TGTGCCAGCAGCCAAGATGGGGCCAGAAACTGGGGCTACACCTTC. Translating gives CASSQDGARNWGYTF.

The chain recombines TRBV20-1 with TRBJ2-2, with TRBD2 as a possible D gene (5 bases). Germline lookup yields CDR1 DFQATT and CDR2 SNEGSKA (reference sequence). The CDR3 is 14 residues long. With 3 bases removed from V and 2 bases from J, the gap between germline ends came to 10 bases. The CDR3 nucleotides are TGCAGTGCTAGCCCGGGGTTAAACACCGGGGAGCTGTTTTTT. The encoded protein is CSASPGLNTGELFF.

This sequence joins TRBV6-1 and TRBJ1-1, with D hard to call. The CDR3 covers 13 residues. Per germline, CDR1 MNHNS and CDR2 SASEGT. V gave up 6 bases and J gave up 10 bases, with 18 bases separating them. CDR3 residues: CASSRSGLEVAFF. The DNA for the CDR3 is TGTGCCAGCAGCCGAAGCGGCCTGGAGGTAGCTTTCTTT.

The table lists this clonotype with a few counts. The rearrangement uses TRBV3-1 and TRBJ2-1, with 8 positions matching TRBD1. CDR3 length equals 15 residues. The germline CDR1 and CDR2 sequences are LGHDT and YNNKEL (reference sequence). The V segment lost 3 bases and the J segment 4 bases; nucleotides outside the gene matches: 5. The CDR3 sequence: CASSQGDRFYNEQFF. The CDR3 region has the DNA TGTGCCAGCAGCCAGGGGGACAGGTTTTACAATGAGCAGTTCTTC.

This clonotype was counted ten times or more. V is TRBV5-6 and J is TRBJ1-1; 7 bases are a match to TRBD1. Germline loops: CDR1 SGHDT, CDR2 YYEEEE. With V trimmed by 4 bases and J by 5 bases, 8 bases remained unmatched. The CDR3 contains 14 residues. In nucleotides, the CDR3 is TGTGCCAGCAGCATGGACAGGTCGGAGACTGAAGCTTTCTTT. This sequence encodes CASSMDRSETEAFF. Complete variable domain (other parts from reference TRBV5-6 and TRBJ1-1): DAGVTQSPTHLIKTRGQQVTLRCSPKSGHDTVSWYQQALGQGPQFIFQYYEEEERQRGNFPDRFSGHQFPNYSSELNVNALLLGDSALYLCASSMDRSETEAFFGQGTRLTVV.

In nucleotides, the CDR3 is TGCAGTGCTAGAGTAGGCGCAGGGGTGAACACCGGGGAGCTGTTTTTT. This encodes CSARVGAGVNTGELFF. The chain joins TRBV20-1 to TRBJ2-2, with a weak D call TRBD1 (6 bases). V was cut by 1 base and J by 1 base, with 13 bases left in between. This CDR3 region has 16 residues. CDR1 and CDR2 (germline): DFQATT, SNEGSKA (reference sequence).

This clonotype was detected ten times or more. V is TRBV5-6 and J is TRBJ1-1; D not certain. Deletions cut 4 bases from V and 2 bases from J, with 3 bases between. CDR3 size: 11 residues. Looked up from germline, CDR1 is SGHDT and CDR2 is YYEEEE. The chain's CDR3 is CASSRNTEAFF. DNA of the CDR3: TGTGCCAGCAGCCGAAACACTGAAGCTTTCTTT.

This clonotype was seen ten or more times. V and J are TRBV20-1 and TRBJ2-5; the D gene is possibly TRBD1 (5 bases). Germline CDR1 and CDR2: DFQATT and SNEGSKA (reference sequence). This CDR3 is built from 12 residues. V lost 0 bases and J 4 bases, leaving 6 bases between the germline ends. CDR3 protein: CSARDQGETQYF. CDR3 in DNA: TGCAGTGCTAGAGATCAGGGAGAGACCCAGTACTTC.

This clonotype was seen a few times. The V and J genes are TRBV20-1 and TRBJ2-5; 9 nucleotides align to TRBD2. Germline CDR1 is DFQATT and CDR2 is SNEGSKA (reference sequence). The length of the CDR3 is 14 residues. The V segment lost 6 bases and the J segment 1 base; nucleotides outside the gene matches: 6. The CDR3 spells CSAGTGLAQETQYF. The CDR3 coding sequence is TGCAGTGCAGGAACGGGACTAGCCCAAGAGACCCAGTACTTC.

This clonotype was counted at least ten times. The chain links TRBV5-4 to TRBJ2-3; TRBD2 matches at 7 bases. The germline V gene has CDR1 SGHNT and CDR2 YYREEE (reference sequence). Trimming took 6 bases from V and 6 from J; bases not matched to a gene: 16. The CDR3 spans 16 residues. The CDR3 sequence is CASTVSWAGEEDTQYF. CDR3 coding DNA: TGTGCCAGCACCGTTAGCTGGGCGGGGGAGGAGGATACGCAGTATTTT. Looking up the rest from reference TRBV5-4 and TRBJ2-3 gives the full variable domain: ETGVTQSPTHLIKTRGQQVTLRCSSQSGHNTVSWYQQALGQGPQFIFQYYREEENGRGNFPPRFSGLQFPNYSSELNVNALELDDSALYLCASTVSWAGEEDTQYFGPGTRLTVL.

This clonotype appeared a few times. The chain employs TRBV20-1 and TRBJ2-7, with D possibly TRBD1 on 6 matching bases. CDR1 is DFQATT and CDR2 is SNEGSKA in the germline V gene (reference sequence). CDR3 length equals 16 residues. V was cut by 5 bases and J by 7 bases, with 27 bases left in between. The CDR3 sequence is CSAFNFRWTVPSEQYV. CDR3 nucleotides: TGCAGTGCTTTTAATTTCCGGTGGACAGTCCCCTCGGAGCAGTACGTC.

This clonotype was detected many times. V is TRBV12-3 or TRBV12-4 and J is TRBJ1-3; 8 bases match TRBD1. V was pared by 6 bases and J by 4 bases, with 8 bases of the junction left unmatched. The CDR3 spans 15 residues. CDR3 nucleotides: TGTGCCAGCAGGTCGGGACAGGCGGGAGGAAACACCATATATTTT. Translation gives CASRSGQAGGNTIYF.

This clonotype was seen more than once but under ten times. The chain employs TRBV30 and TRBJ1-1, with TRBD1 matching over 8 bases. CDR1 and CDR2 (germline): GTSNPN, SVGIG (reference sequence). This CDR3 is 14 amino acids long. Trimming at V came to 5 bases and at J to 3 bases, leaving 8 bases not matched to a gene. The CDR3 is CAWLHQGADTEAFF. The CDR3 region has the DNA TGTGCCTGGTTACACCAGGGGGCTGACACTGAAGCTTTCTTT.

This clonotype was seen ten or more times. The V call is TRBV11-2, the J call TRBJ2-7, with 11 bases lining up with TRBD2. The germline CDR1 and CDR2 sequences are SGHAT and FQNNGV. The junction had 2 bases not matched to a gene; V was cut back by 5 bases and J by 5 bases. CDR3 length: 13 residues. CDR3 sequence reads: CASSLAGGHEQYV. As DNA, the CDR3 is TGTGCCAGCAGCCTAGCGGGGGGTCACGAGCAGTACGTC.